This T cell receptor (beta chain) was found in a study of cytomegalovirus exposure and HLA in healthy donors. Study at large: About 85 million unique TCRs from HLA-typed donors were held in an early release of data. Across around 400 genotyped donors, 81% landed in the Caucasian-associated ancestry cluster.

Primers for the PCR totalled 60 Vbeta and 13 Jbeta. Generated by immunoSEQ multiplex PCR, the TCRdb table keeps only in-frame clones and is missing some. The data contain about 89,000 clones, approximately 72% of them singletons. Although they were nominally healthy when sampled, donors likely had unrecorded immune exposures. The V and J ends lost 3 bases and 4 bases, in that order; junction bases with no gene match: 6. Germline CDR1 SGHTA, CDR2 FQGTGA. The CDR3 totals 15 residues. The receptor was isolated from a man aged 25-40 years in good health and CMV-seropositive. The rearrangement links TRBV7-3 to TRBJ2-3; 8 nucleotides line up with TRBD2. What was sequenced was PBMCs. In DNA form, the CDR3 reads TGTGCCAGCAGCTTCGTGGGTAGCGGGGCAGATACGCAGTATTTT. Its translation is CASSFVGSGADTQYF.